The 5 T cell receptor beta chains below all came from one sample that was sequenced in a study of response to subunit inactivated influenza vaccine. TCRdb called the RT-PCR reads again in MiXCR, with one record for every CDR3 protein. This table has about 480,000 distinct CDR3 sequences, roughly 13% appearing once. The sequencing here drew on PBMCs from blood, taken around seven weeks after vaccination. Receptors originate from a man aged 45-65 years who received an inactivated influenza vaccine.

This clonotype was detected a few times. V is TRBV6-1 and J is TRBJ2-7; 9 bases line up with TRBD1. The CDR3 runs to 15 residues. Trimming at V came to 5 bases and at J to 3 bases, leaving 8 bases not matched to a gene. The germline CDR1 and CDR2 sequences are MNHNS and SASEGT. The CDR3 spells CASSRTGTGFYEQYF. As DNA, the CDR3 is TGTGCCAGCAGTCGTACCGGGACAGGGTTCTACGAGCAGTACTTC.

The CDR3 region has the DNA TGCGCCAGCAACCCAGGGGCCAGTTCAAAGACAGATACGCAGTATTTT. It yields the protein CASNPGASSKTDTQYF. The chain couples TRBV5-1 to TRBJ2-3; D is possibly TRBD1 (6 bases). The CDR3 runs 16 residues. Trimming shortened V by 6 bases and J by 3 bases, and 20 bases separated the two germline ends. Germline V lookup: CDR1 SGHRS, CDR2 YFSETQ.

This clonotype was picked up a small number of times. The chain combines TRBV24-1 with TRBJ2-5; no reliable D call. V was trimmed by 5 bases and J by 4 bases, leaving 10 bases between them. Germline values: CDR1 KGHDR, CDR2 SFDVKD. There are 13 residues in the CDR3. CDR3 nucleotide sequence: TGTGCCACCAGTGGAATGCCAGGAGAGACCCAGTACTTC. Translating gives CATSGMPGETQYF.

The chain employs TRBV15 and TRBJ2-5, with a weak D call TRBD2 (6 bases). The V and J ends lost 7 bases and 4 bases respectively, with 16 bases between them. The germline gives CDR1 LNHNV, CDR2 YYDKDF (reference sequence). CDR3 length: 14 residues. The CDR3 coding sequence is TGTGCCACCATGTCGCCCCCGGAGGGAGAGACCCAGTACTTC. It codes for CATMSPPEGETQYF.

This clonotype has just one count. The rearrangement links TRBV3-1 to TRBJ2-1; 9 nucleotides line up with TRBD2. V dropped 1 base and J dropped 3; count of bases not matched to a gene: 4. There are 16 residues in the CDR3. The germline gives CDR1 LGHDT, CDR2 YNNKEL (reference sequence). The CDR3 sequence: CASSQGLAGRYNEQFF. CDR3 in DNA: TGTGCCAGCAGCCAAGGGCTAGCGGGGCGCTACAATGAGCAGTTCTTC.